A selection of T cell receptor beta chains follows, all from one sample in a study of shared clonotypes between healthy human individuals. The assay was immunoSEQ multiplex PCR, and TCRdb's table has in-frame clones only and misses some. Of 1.5 million to 2.5 million clones in the sample, approximately 94% are singletons; the top ten hold around 1.2%. Sequenced: naive CD8+ T cells sorted from blood. These receptors came from a young man in good health. The CDR3 runs from the conserved cysteine through the conserved F or W. Fields, in order: V gene, J gene, CDR3 length, CDR3 protein.

TRBV5-1	TRBJ2-2	19	CASSSRSSGRAANTGELFF
TRBV23-1	TRBJ2-7	15	CASSHRVPNSYEQYF
TRBV4-1	TRBJ2-1	16	CASSQLDGATYNEQFF
TRBV5-1	TRBJ1-1	16	CASSLEGTGMNTEAFF
TRBV5-1	TRBJ2-1	19	CASSFRGSPGGEAYNEQFF
TRBV9	TRBJ1-4	14	CASTPGPTNEKLFF
TRBV29-1	TRBJ2-1	11	CSVVVDNEQFF
TRBV30	TRBJ2-2	15	CAWSVREGDTGELFF
TRBV9	TRBJ1-4	15	CASTLSGSSNEKLFF
TRBV6-6	TRBJ2-5	12	CASNSQQETQYF
TRBV6-6	TRBJ2-7	15	CASRPEQAAAYEQYF
TRBV5-6	TRBJ2-5	17	CASSLARAGDGEETQYF
TRBV30	TRBJ2-1	14	CAWSVGQGDNEQFF
TRBV4-1	TRBJ1-2	14	CASKEPHGGYGYTF
TRBV27	TRBJ2-1	16	CASSLSGGWSYNEQFF
TRBV25-1	TRBJ2-3	14	CASSPSEVEDTQYF
TRBV30	TRBJ2-7	14	CAWSAGTGFYEQYF
TRBV19	TRBJ2-5	13	CASSILAEETQYF
TRBV7-8	TRBJ1-1	15	CASSPTGLRDTEAFF
TRBV5-1	TRBJ1-1	11	CASSSAAEAFF
TRBV28	TRBJ2-7	18	CASSLTLKGQALTYEQYF
TRBV6-6	TRBJ2-2	16	CASSPPAGENTGELFF
TRBV7-2	TRBJ2-7	15	CASSPPASGGYEQYF
TRBV13	TRBJ1-5	15	CASSFSGVGNQPQHF
TRBV7-9	TRBJ2-7	13	CASSQLQGSEQYF
TRBV18	TRBJ2-7	16	CASSPPSQTSSYEQYF
TRBV19	TRBJ1-2	17	CASSIGDSGDNYYGYTF
TRBV19	TRBJ1-5	14	CASSPGVINQPQHF
TRBV6-5	TRBJ2-7	15	CASSYLTDGSYEQYF
TRBV27	TRBJ2-1	14	CASSLAAPYNEQFF
TRBV6-5	TRBJ2-3	15	CASSLIRAGTDTQYF
TRBV12-5	TRBJ2-7	11	CASGAAYEQYF
TRBV4-1	TRBJ2-5	15	CASSQVTFGGETQYF
TRBV9	TRBJ2-1	14	CASSRGSDYNEQFF
TRBV28	TRBJ1-4	16	CASIHTMGEPNEKLFF
TRBV7-9	TRBJ2-1	15	CASSGVVGEYNEQFF
TRBV28	TRBJ2-3	17	CASSLSLLAGGRDTQYF
TRBV13	TRBJ1-1	13	CASRRQVDTEAFF
TRBV9	TRBJ2-1	17	CASSGRPPGLTNNEQFF
TRBV11-3	TRBJ2-1	14	CASSTRGSTDEQFF
TRBV10-3	TRBJ1-1	14	CAISEGGLDTEAFF
TRBV7-2	TRBJ2-1	15	CASSLSTSAYNEQFF
TRBV4-1	TRBJ1-3	15	CASSQTRASGNTIYF
TRBV7-6	TRBJ1-2	16	CASSPLMGQGQGGYTF
TRBV5-4	TRBJ1-5	14	CASSFWGENQPQHF
TRBV6-1	TRBJ2-1	12	CASSDSSHEQFF
TRBV7-2	TRBJ2-7	13	CASSFYGNYEQYF
TRBV7-9	TRBJ2-5	15	CASSLMAGEGETQYF
TRBV15	TRBJ1-5	14	CATSLFRDNQPQHF
TRBV9	TRBJ2-1	18	CASSARGRAQYSYNEQFF
TRBV4-3	TRBJ2-1	14	CASSQGGDYNEQFF
TRBV9	TRBJ2-3	13	CASSAWRTDTQYF
TRBV15	TRBJ1-3	13	CATSGDIGNTIYF
TRBV27	TRBJ1-2	18	CASSLSRGALFLNYGYTF
TRBV27	TRBJ2-7	13	CASSLSRFYEQYF